Detailed here is one TCR beta chain. Its antigen is unidentified. The source of the sample is a study of cytomegalovirus exposure and HLA in healthy donors. At the level of the study: Assignment to the Caucasian-associated ancestry cluster applied to more than 75% of the approximately 360 genotyped donors.

Unrecorded immune exposure was likely among donors, who were nominally healthy when sampled. Looked up from germline, CDR1 is SGHRS and CDR2 is YFSETQ. J was trimmed by 5 bases and V by 9 bases; bases with no gene match: 13. The CDR3 has 14 amino acids. Primers for the PCR totalled 60 Vbeta and 13 Jbeta. Profiling relied on immunoSEQ multiplex PCR, and the TCRdb table lists in-frame clones only, not all of them. Of over 150,000 clones listed, around 63% are singletons. General observations from the study: After further analysis at a later stage, some 15,000 TCR beta sequences were associated with HLA alleles at 0.05 false discovery rate. The investigators catalogued 150 to 200 TCR beta chains as cytomegalovirus-associated.

Sample: PBMCs. The chain joins TRBV5-1 to TRBJ2-5; 7 bases fit TRBD1. The clonotype comes from a woman aged 18-29 years in good health and CMV-seropositive. The CDR3 region is CATKSYRGGETQYF. CDR3 DNA: TGCGCCACCAAATCGTACAGGGGCGGGGAGACCCAGTACTTC.